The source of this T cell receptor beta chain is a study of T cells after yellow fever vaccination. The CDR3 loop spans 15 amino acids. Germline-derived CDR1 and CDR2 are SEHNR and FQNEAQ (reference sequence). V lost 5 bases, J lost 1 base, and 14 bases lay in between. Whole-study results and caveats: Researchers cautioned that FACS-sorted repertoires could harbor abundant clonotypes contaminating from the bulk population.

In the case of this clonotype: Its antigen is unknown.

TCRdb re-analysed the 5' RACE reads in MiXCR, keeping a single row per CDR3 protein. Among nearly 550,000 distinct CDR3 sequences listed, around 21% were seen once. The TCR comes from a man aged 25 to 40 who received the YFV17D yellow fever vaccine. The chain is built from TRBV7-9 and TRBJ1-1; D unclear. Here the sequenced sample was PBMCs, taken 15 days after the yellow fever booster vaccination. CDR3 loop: CASSLSGWGNTEAFF. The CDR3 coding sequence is TGTGCCAGCAGCCTTTCGGGGTGGGGGAACACTGAAGCTTTCTTT.